The next 9 T cell receptor beta chains were all read from a single sample in a study of regulatory T cells in long-lasting Graves disease. Indicated time point: newly diagnosed GD, antithyroid drugs for less than 3 months. Researchers made the TCR library from RNA that was extracted from PBMCs. Researchers made TCR beta libraries by using iRepertoire HTBI primers and running Arm-PCR on CDR3 regions. From the multiplex PCR reads, TCRdb called clonotypes with MiXCR, one entry per CDR3 protein. The sample lists about half a million distinct CDR3 sequences; around 12% were seen once. In addition, the sample was reused for a study of T cells in Graves' hyperthyroidism and ophthalmopathy.

Sequences were derived from peripheral blood mononuclear cells (PBMCs), sampled at new diagnosis, from a patient treated with antithyroid drugs. The receptors were gathered from a woman younger than 45 with Graves disease.

This clonotype was seen many times. The CDR3 here is CASSQDRGSHQPQHF. The CDR3 DNA reads TGCGCCAGCAGCCAAGACAGGGGATCTCATCAGCCCCAGCATTTT. V is TRBV4-1 and J is TRBJ1-5, with D possibly being TRBD1 (6 bases). Germline V lookup: CDR1 MGHRA, CDR2 YSYEKL. V gave up 0 bases and J gave up 5 bases, with 11 bases separating them. The CDR3 is made up of 15 amino acids.

For the CDR3, the DNA is TGCGCCAGCAGTGAGGGGGCGGGCTACGAGCAGTACTTC. This sequence encodes CASSEGAGYEQYF. The chain carries TRBV5-1 and TRBJ2-7, with 7 bases lining up with TRBD1. Germline V gene sequence: CDR1 SGHRS, CDR2 YFSETQ. Trimming cost V 5 bases and J 3 bases; bases outside gene matches: 5. CDR3 length: 13 amino acids. Together with reference TRBV5-1 and TRBJ2-7, the CDR3 gives the full variable domain: KAGVTQTPRYLIKTRGQQVTLSCSPISGHRSVSWYQQTPGQGLQFLFEYFSETQRNKGNFPGRFSGRQFSNSRSEMNVSTLELGDSALYLCASSEGAGYEQYFGPGTRLTVT.

The chain recombines TRBV3-1 with TRBJ2-4; possibly TRBD1 or TRBD2 for D (6 bases each). CDR1 is LGHDT, CDR2 YNNKEL, per germline (reference sequence). V dropped 1 base and J dropped 0 bases, with 13 bases sitting between them. The CDR3 has 17 residues. The CDR3 DNA sequence: TGTGCCAGCAGCCAAGTTTTGGGGGGCTTAGCCAAAAACATTCAGTACTTC. Translated, it gives CASSQVLGGLAKNIQYF.

This clonotype was detected ten times or more. The chain employs TRBV2 and TRBJ2-1; D perhaps matches TRBD2 (6 bases). Germline values: CDR1 SNHLY, CDR2 FYNNEI. The CDR3 totals 14 residues. Between the trimmed V and J ends, which lost 8 bases and 12 bases, there was a span of 23 bases. The CDR3 loop reads CASAQRLAQGGQFF. CDR3 DNA sequence: TGTGCCAGCGCACAACGGTTAGCCCAGGGAGGGCAGTTCTTC.

In this sample, this clonotype turned up many times. J is TRBJ2-3 and V is TRBV20-1; maybe TRBD2 (6 bases). Trimming pared 3 bases from V and 0 bases from J, leaving 16 bases between. Germline loops: CDR1 DFQATT, CDR2 SNEGSKA (reference sequence). The CDR3 contains 16 residues. The CDR3 DNA is TGCAGTGCTAGGAGTCGGGAGAGGCCAAGCACAGATACGCAGTATTTT. As protein: CSARSRERPSTDTQYF.

This clonotype was seen repeatedly, ten times or more. The chain employs TRBV27 and TRBJ1-1, with D perhaps matching TRBD1 (6 bases). The ends were cut back, 5 bases at V and 2 bases at J, with 12 bases in the middle. CDR1 and CDR2 from the germline V gene are MNHEY and SMNVEV (reference sequence). The CDR3 covers 14 residues. The CDR3 DNA follows: TGTGCCAGCAGTCACGGGACATCTAACACTGAAGCTTTCTTT. Amino acid sequence: CASSHGTSNTEAFF.

The rearrangement links TRBV5-8 to TRBJ2-1, with 7 bases that match TRBD2. Losses at the gene ends were 4 bases for V and 6 bases for J; bases not matched to a gene: 13. Germline CDR1 reads SGHTS; CDR2 reads YDEGEE. This CDR3 has 16 amino acids. The CDR3 DNA reads TGTGCCAGCAGCCCCTGGGGCGGGAGCCGAGGCAATGAGCAGTTCTTC. Protein product: CASSPWGGSRGNEQFF.

This clonotype was picked up one time. V and J are TRBV6-2 or TRBV6-3 and TRBJ2-5; D gene unclear. CDR1 is MNHEY and CDR2 is SVGEGT in the germline V gene. The CDR3 spans 12 residues. Trimming took 6 bases from V and 5 from J, leaving 10 bases between them. CDR3 amino acids: CASRYGLETQYF. The CDR3 DNA sequence: TGTGCCAGCAGATATGGCCTGGAGACCCAGTACTTC.

This clonotype was found a few times. V gene TRBV7-2 combines with J gene TRBJ2-1; possible D gene TRBD1, 6 bases. The CDR3 is 15 residues long. Trimming took 3 bases from V and 4 from J, leaving 13 bases between them. Germline CDR1 reads SGHTA; CDR2 reads FQGNSA. The CDR3: CASSLGNRAYNEQFF. The CDR3 DNA reads TGTGCCAGCAGCTTGGGGAACAGGGCTTACAATGAGCAGTTCTTC.